The rows below give T cell receptor beta chains drawn from one sample of a study of CD8 T cells in ankylosing spondylitis. TCRdb passed the 5' RACE reads through MiXCR, listing each CDR3 protein once. The sample holds 150,000 to 200,000 distinct CDR3 sequences, 30% to 40% seen once. Sequenced: synovial fluid, either unsorted or a sorted T cell fraction (not recorded which). Source of these receptors: a male donor with ankylosing spondylitis. The conserved cysteine and the conserved F or W are not part of the CDR3 here.

j_gene	v_gene	CDR3aa
TRBJ2-7	TRBV12-3/TRBV12-4	ASRPTGQHYEQY
TRBJ2-7	TRBV14	ASRAGDYEQY
TRBJ1-4	TRBV18	ASSPQGLGEKLF
TRBJ1-2	TRBV27	ASSLSEGSGYT
TRBJ2-1	TRBV18	ASSSNGGNEQF
TRBJ2-3	TRBV5-1	ASSWPLAGGSTDTQY
TRBJ1-4	TRBV7-8	ASSSRQGPNEKLF
TRBJ1-1	TRBV30	ARTGGQGNAEAF
TRBJ2-5	TRBV11-2	ASSLGTGQETQY
TRBJ2-7	TRBV25-1	ASSESNRRGTYEQY
TRBJ2-3	TRBV12-3/TRBV12-4	ASSSDYGTQY
TRBJ2-1	TRBV28	ASSPRRDINEQF
TRBJ2-1	TRBV29-1	SVEVGKYNEQF
TRBJ2-7	TRBV20-1	SASDGGPLYEQY
TRBJ2-3	TRBV7-9	ASNPDTDTQY
TRBJ2-1	TRBV6-2/TRBV6-3	ASSTYGTSAYNEQF
TRBJ2-3	TRBV9	ASSSTPGESGTQY
TRBJ1-5	TRBV10-3	AISGSNQPQH
TRBJ1-4	TRBV20-1	SAPSGTGTWRGEKLF
TRBJ1-2	TRBV6-2/TRBV6-3	ASTRDPRGIYGYT
TRBJ1-4	TRBV20-1	SARSGTGRGEKLF
TRBJ1-1	TRBV5-1	ASSLAEGSEAF
TRBJ2-7	TRBV4-1	ASSQSPQNLYEQY
TRBJ2-3	TRBV28	ASRSAATSGSSLDTQY
TRBJ1-5	TRBV28	ASSLFSVQGGQPQH
TRBJ2-7	TRBV6-1	ASSADWRTPGEQY
TRBJ1-2	TRBV12-3/TRBV12-4	ASRSQGPNYGYT
TRBJ2-7	TRBV3-1	ASSQGTRRLHEQY
TRBJ2-1	TRBV7-2	ASSLVREAGEQF
TRBJ2-5	TRBV4-1	ASSPRTGAQETQY
TRBJ2-2	TRBV23-1	ASSPGTPLPGSCF
TRBJ2-4	TRBV6-2/TRBV6-3	ASSNLRMNIQY
TRBJ2-1	TRBV20-1	SARSGPFNEQF
TRBJ2-3	TRBV6-5	ASSYGGLYTDTQY
TRBJ1-2	TRBV28	ASNTQGAIYGYT
TRBJ1-1	TRBV28	ASSQSGTGGVGLAF
TRBJ2-2	TRBV7-2	ASSLLAGGYNTGELF
TRBJ1-1	TRBV24-1	ATSVPGRAEAF
TRBJ2-5	TRBV5-1	ASSLSASGQETQY
TRBJ2-5	TRBV24-1	ATMPGQQETQY
TRBJ1-5	TRBV6-2/TRBV6-3	ASRRGDGNQPQH
TRBJ2-3	TRBV7-2	ASRATPTSTDTQY
TRBJ1-2	TRBV5-1	ASSLEGPHGYT
TRBJ1-1	TRBV6-1	ASDRGLNTEAF
TRBJ2-3	TRBV5-6	ASSLWGTSTDTQY
TRBJ2-3	TRBV2	ASREGQGINTDTQY
TRBJ1-1	TRBV29-1	SVGRTENTEAF
TRBJ2-1	TRBV20-1	SARDLFSGRSIPYNEQF
TRBJ2-7	TRBV5-1	ASSSSGPLSYEQY
TRBJ1-1	TRBV12-3/TRBV12-4	ASSLDRKNTEAF
TRBJ2-5	TRBV5-4	ASSLDSYETQY
TRBJ1-1	TRBV3-1	ASSQVRAANTEAF
TRBJ2-2	TRBV6-1	ASRSDGRGTGELF